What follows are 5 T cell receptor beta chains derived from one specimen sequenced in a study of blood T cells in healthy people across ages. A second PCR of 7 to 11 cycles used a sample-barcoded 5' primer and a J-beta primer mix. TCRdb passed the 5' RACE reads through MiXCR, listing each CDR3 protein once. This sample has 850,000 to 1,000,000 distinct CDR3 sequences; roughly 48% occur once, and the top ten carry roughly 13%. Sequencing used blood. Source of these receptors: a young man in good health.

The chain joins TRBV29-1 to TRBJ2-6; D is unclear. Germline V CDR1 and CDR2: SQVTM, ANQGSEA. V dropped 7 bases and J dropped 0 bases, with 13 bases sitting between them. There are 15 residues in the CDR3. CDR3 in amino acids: CSALTEHSGANVLTF. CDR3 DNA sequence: TGCAGCGCGTTAACTGAGCACTCTGGGGCCAACGTCCTGACTTTC.

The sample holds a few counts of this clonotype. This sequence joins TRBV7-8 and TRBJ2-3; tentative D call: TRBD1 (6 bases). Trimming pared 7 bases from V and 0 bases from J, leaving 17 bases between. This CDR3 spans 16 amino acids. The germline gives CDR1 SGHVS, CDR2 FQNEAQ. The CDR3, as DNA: TGTGCCAGCACGATTCAGGGGACCACTAGCACAGATACGCAGTATTTT. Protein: CASTIQGTTSTDTQYF.

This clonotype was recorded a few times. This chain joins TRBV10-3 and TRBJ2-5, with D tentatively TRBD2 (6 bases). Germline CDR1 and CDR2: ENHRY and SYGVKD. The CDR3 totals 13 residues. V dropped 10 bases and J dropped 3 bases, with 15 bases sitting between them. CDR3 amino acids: CATAEGDEETQYF. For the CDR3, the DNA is TGTGCCACGGCGGAGGGAGATGAAGAGACCCAGTACTTC.

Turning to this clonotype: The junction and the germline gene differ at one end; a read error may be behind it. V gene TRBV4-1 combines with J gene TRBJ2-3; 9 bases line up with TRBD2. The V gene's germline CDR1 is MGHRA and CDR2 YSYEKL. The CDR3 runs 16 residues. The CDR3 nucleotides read TGCGCCAACAGCCAAGAGGTTGCGGGGGGGGCACGTACGCAGTATTTT. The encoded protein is CANSQEVAGGARTQYF.

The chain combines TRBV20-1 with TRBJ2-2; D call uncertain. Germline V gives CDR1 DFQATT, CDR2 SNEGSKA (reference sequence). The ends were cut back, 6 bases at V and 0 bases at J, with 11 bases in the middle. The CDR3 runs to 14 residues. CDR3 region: CSAARETNTGELFF. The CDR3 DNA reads TGCAGTGCAGCCCGCGAGACGAACACCGGGGAGCTGTTTTTT.